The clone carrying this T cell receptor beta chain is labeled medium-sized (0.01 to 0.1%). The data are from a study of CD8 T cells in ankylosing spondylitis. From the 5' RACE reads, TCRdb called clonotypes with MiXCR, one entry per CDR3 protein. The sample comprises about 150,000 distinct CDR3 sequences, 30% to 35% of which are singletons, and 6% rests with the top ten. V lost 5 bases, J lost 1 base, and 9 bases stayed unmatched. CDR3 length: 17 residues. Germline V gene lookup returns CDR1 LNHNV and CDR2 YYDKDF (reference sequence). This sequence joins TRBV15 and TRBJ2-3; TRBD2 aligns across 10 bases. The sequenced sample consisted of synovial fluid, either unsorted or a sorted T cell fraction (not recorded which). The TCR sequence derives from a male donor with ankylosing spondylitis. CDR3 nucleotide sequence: TGTGCCACCAGCCGGGCTAGCGGGGGACTAGGCACAGATACGCAGTATTTT. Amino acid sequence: CATSRASGGLGTDTQYF. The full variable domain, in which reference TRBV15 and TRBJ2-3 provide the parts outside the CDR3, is DAMVIQNPRYQVTQFGKPVTLSCSQTLNHNVMYWYQQKSSQAPKLLFHYYDKDFNNEADTPDNFQSRRPNTSFCFLDIRSPGLGDTAMYLCATSRASGGLGTDTQYFGPGTRLTVL.